The rows below give T cell receptor beta chains drawn from one sample of a study of CD8 T cells in Susac syndrome. TCRdb analysed the immunoSEQ multiplex PCR reads with MiXCR anew, one entry per CDR3 protein. The sample has around 110,000 distinct CDR3 sequences, 96% seen once. Input material: CD4+ T cells from PBMCs. These receptors came from a human donor with Susac syndrome. CDR3s include the opening cysteine and the closing phenylalanine or tryptophan.

CDR3	V	J
CASSLGLVQAGDTQYF	TRBV11-1	TRBJ2-3
CASRLPGQNTEAFF	TRBV6-5	TRBJ1-1
CASFPEVQGSGANVLTF	TRBV6-1	TRBJ2-6
CASSPLQGGPQLYYGYTF	TRBV28	TRBJ1-2
CSALTSPRRSGELFF	TRBV29-1	TRBJ2-2
CASRPSGRAHTGELFF	TRBV12-3/TRBV12-4	TRBJ2-2
CATGTDSYNEQFF	TRBV24-1	TRBJ2-1
CASAPDRKGPYYGYTF	TRBV27	TRBJ1-2
CASSPHTWQETQYF	TRBV28	TRBJ2-5
CASTVGRVRFEQYF	TRBV6-6	TRBJ2-7
CAWSAGLADTDTQYF	TRBV30	TRBJ2-3
CASSIESIAGATYEQYF	TRBV11-2	TRBJ2-7
CASSPPGTTGGYTF	TRBV3-1	TRBJ1-2
CASSLQHSYGYTF	TRBV12-3/TRBV12-4	TRBJ1-2
CATSDPTGPTEAFF	TRBV24-1	TRBJ1-1
CAWDGLAGDGNEQFF	TRBV30	TRBJ2-1
CASSLAGTSGDRGTQYF	TRBV5-1	TRBJ2-3
CASSFRQGETQYF	TRBV12-3/TRBV12-4	TRBJ2-5
CAWTMMGYGYTF	TRBV30	TRBJ1-2
CASSLGLAELEQFF	TRBV12-3/TRBV12-4	TRBJ2-1
CASSHGLVGNEQFF	TRBV14	TRBJ2-1
CSVEAGGYEQYF	TRBV29-1	TRBJ2-7
CASKAAGYSNQPQHF	TRBV27	TRBJ1-5
CASSRGLNTEAFF	TRBV19	TRBJ1-1
CATTFQGFSTDTQYF	TRBV28	TRBJ2-3
CASTQGNANYGYTF	TRBV7-9	TRBJ1-2
CSASPEGYQETQYF	TRBV20-1	TRBJ2-5
CSGETGSGTEAFF	TRBV29-1	TRBJ1-1
CASSLNEYGYTF	TRBV3-1	TRBJ1-2
CASSRQGGDIQYF	TRBV7-6	TRBJ2-4
CATSDPNGSEQFF	TRBV24-1	TRBJ2-1
CASSQDAGDLTEAFF	TRBV4-1	TRBJ1-1
CATSSYSTDEQFF	TRBV15	TRBJ2-1
CASSVGDYGYTF	TRBV2	TRBJ1-2
CASSELAGRAKNIQYF	TRBV10-2	TRBJ2-4
CASSLFLGKETQYF	TRBV5-1	TRBJ2-5
CSVATGIETQYF	TRBV29-1	TRBJ2-5
CASRPRTAEAFF	TRBV12-3/TRBV12-4	TRBJ1-1
CASSQEGHNTEAFF	TRBV23-1	TRBJ1-1
CSVEIGGVQETQYF	TRBV29-1	TRBJ2-5
CATSRVLTGVRHNEQFF	TRBV15	TRBJ2-1
CASSSITTLFYNEQFF	TRBV11-2	TRBJ2-1